These 26 T cell receptor beta chains were sequenced from one sample in a study of regulatory T cells in long-lasting Graves disease. As to time point: persistent/refractory GD, antithyroid drugs over 5 years with positive TRAb. After RNA was extracted from PBMCs, the TCR library was made from it. Investigators prepared the TCR beta libraries by applying iRepertoire HTBI primers and Arm-PCR of CDR3 regions. TCRdb independently ran MiXCR on the multiplex PCR reads; one entry per CDR3 protein. The sample consists of approximately 400,000 distinct CDR3 sequences, approximately 23% of them appearing once. The sample was peripheral blood mononuclear cells (PBMCs), taken when the disease was refractory, from a patient treated with antithyroid drugs. These receptor sequences come from a woman aged 40 to 50 with Graves disease.

This clonotype came up many times. This chain links TRBV20-1 with TRBJ1-4; D unclear. CDR1 and CDR2 from the germline V gene are DFQATT and SNEGSKA (reference sequence). V shed 3 bases and J shed 3 bases, with 8 bases lying between them. This CDR3 comprises 13 residues. The CDR3 is CSASGRANEKLFF. The CDR3 DNA reads as TGCAGTGCTAGCGGCAGAGCTAATGAAAAACTGTTTTTT.

As regards this clonotype: A read error may be the cause here, since a much bigger clone is one base away. The chain uses TRBV24-1 and TRBJ2-5; 8 nucleotides match TRBD1. The length of the CDR3 is 18 residues. The germline V gene encodes CDR1 KGHDR and CDR2 SFDVKD. V gave up 3 bases and J gave up 2 bases; unmatched junction bases: 13. Here the CDR3 reads CATSDTRRDRGPQETQYF. The CDR3 nucleotides read TGTGCCACCAGTGATACTAGACGAGACAGGGGCCCACAAGAGACCCAGTACTTC.

This clonotype came up a few times. V usage is TRBV28 and J usage is TRBJ2-2, with D possibly matching TRBD2 (6 bases). The CDR3 totals 18 residues. Per germline, CDR1 MDHEN and CDR2 SYDVKM. Trimming removed 4 bases from V and 5 bases from J, with 23 bases in between. The CDR3 nucleotides are TGTGCCAGCAGTTCAACTCAGGGAGGTAAATTCCGGACCGGGGAGCTGTTTTTT. It yields the protein CASSSTQGGKFRTGELFF.

With regard to this clonotype: This clone may be a read error of a much larger clone one base away. The chain has TRBV6-1 and TRBJ2-5, with D perhaps matching TRBD2 (6 bases). The length of the CDR3 is 14 residues. Germline loops: CDR1 MNHNS, CDR2 SASEGT. CDR3 residues: CASTNREPQETRYF. In DNA form, the CDR3 reads TGTGCCAGCACAAACCGGGAGCCCCAAGAGACCCGGTACTTC.

A single count supports this clonotype. The chain is built from TRBV2 and TRBJ2-3; D possibly corresponds to TRBD2 (6 bases). Germline V gene sequence: CDR1 SNHLY, CDR2 FYNNEI. Trimming cost V 7 bases and J 0 bases, with 17 bases left between them. There are 16 residues in the CDR3. This CDR3 is CASNSGGLTSTDTQYF. The CDR3 DNA sequence: TGTGCCAGCAACTCTGGGGGGTTGACTAGCACAGATACGCAGTATTTT.

The rearrangement links TRBV29-1 to TRBJ1-1; D might be TRBD1 (5 bases). V was cut by 0 bases and J by 10 bases, with 15 bases left in between. The germline V gene has CDR1 SQVTM and CDR2 ANQGSEA. CDR3 length: 13 residues. CDR3 protein: CSVEDSTAWGAFF. In DNA, the CDR3 is TGCAGCGTTGAAGACTCGACAGCATGGGGAGCTTTCTTT.

The count of this clonotype is one. The genes are TRBV19 and TRBJ2-7; 9 bases are shared with TRBD2. Per the germline V gene, CDR1 is LNHDA and CDR2 is SQIVND (reference sequence). The V gene end was trimmed by 7 bases and the J gene end by 1 base; junction bases not matched to a gene: 5. The CDR3 has 14 amino acids. CDR3 residues: CASKNSGGSYEQYF. CDR3 DNA sequence: TGTGCCAGTAAAAATAGCGGGGGTTCCTACGAGCAGTACTTC.

A few counts support this clonotype. J is TRBJ1-2 and V is TRBV30; 7 bases map to TRBD1. V trimming: 3 bases; J trimming: 7 bases; junction bases outside the gene matches: 5. Germline loops: CDR1 GTSNPN, CDR2 SVGIG (reference sequence). The CDR3 covers 12 residues. The chain's CDR3 is CAWRKGARGYTF. The CDR3 DNA sequence: TGTGCCTGGAGAAAGGGGGCCCGTGGCTACACCTTC.

Comments on this clonotype: Given a much more abundant clone one base away, this may be a read error. The chain carries TRBV6-9 and TRBJ2-5; possible D gene TRBD1, 6 bases. CDR1 MNHGY and CDR2 SVAAGI come from the germline V gene. Trimming pared 3 bases from V and 7 bases from J, leaving 15 bases between. This CDR3 is 14 amino acids long. The CDR3 sequence is CASSYRGRGGTQYF. The CDR3 DNA follows: TGTGCCAGCAGTTACCGAGGACGAGGGGGGACCCAGTACTTC.

This clonotype was observed many times. V is TRBV7-3 and J is TRBJ2-7; no reliable D call. Trimming removed 1 base from V and 2 bases from J, with 12 bases in between. The CDR3 is 15 amino acids. From germline, CDR1 is SGHTA and CDR2 FQGTGA. CDR3 DNA sequence: TGTGCCAGCAGCTTAATCGGGTTTCCAACCTACGAGCAGTACTTC. It yields the protein CASSLIGFPTYEQYF.

This clonotype was counted many times. The chain employs TRBV6-1 and TRBJ2-7, with 10 bases identical to TRBD1. The CDR3 is made up of 14 amino acids. The germline gives CDR1 MNHNS, CDR2 SASEGT. Trimming removed 7 bases from V and 3 bases from J; junction bases left unmatched: 6. This chain's CDR3 is CASIKGTGDYEQYF. The CDR3 bases are TGTGCCAGCATTAAGGGGACAGGGGACTACGAGCAGTACTTC.

This clonotype was counted at least ten times. The gene calls are TRBV6-5 and TRBJ2-5, with D possibly TRBD1 on 6 matching bases. Germline V gives CDR1 MNHEY, CDR2 SVGAGI. The V end lost 2 bases, the J end lost 4 bases, and 11 bases lay between the germline ends. The CDR3 totals 14 residues. The CDR3 protein is CASSYAGARETQYF. The CDR3, as DNA: TGTGCCAGCAGTTACGCAGGGGCGCGAGAGACCCAGTACTTC.

This chain uses TRBV2 with TRBJ1-3; D call uncertain. The germline V and J ends were trimmed by 11 bases and 0 bases, with 14 bases remaining between them. Germline V CDR1 and CDR2: SNHLY, FYNNEI. CDR3 size: 14 residues. The CDR3 region is CACLGGSSGNTIYF. CDR3 DNA sequence: TGTGCCTGCTTGGGAGGGAGCTCTGGAAACACCATATATTTT.

The chain has TRBV10-3 and TRBJ1-1; weak D call: TRBD1 (5 bases). The germline gives CDR1 ENHRY, CDR2 SYGVKD. Trimming stripped 6 bases from V and 5 bases from J, with 31 bases between. This CDR3 has 19 residues. The CDR3: CAISDRGLREKGVWTEAFF. CDR3 DNA: TGTGCCATCAGCGATAGGGGCCTAAGGGAGAAAGGGGTTTGGACTGAAGCTTTCTTT.

There are many counts of this clonotype. This rearrangement joins TRBV2 to TRBJ2-7; 10 bases fit TRBD2. The germline V gene has CDR1 SNHLY and CDR2 FYNNEI. Trimming cost V 6 bases and J 2 bases; bases outside gene matches: 19. This CDR3 is built from 19 residues. This chain's CDR3 is CASRHETTSGPAGAYEQYF. Here the CDR3 DNA reads TGTGCCAGCAGGCATGAAACGACTAGCGGGCCCGCCGGTGCCTACGAGCAGTACTTC.

This sequence joins TRBV5-1 and TRBJ2-7; D possibly matches TRBD1 or TRBD2 (6 bases each). Trimming removed 1 base at V and 5 bases at J, with 16 bases between. Germline CDR1 is SGHRS and CDR2 is YFSETQ. There are 15 residues in the CDR3. The CDR3 DNA follows: TGCGCCAGCAGCTTGCCCCAGGGGAGGCGGGACGAGCAGTACTTC. Translation gives CASSLPQGRRDEQYF.

The chain combines TRBV4-1 with TRBJ1-2; no clear D gene. CDR1 MGHRA and CDR2 YSYEKL come from the germline V gene. Trimming pared 0 bases from V and 7 bases from J, leaving 12 bases between. The CDR3 contains 14 residues. This chain's CDR3 is CASSQDQTIGGYTF. The CDR3, as DNA: TGCGCCAGCAGCCAAGACCAGACGATTGGTGGCTACACCTTC.

The table lists this clonotype with many counts. The chain has TRBV6-1 and TRBJ1-1, with unresolved D. The V gene lost 7 bases and the J gene lost 1 base, with 16 bases spanning the gap. CDR3 size: 15 residues. Germline V gene data show CDR1 as MNHNS and CDR2 as SASEGT. The CDR3 DNA reads TGTGCCAGCACTAAACACCCTGTCCCGAACACTGAAGCTTTCTTT. Protein: CASTKHPVPNTEAFF.

This clonotype was seen many times. This rearrangement joins TRBV2 to TRBJ1-5, with D unresolved. Deletions cut 6 bases from V and 6 bases from J, with 9 bases between. The germline V gene has CDR1 SNHLY and CDR2 FYNNEI. The CDR3 covers 12 residues. The CDR3 loop reads CASSLGLQPQHF. In DNA, the CDR3 is TGTGCCAGCAGCTTAGGCCTTCAGCCCCAGCATTTT.

This clonotype was observed a handful of times. The CDR3 spells CASSLAGWTFF. The CDR3 region has the DNA TGTGCCAGCAGTTTGGCGGGGTGGACGTTCTTC. This chain joins TRBV28 and TRBJ2-1; weak D call: TRBD2 (6 bases). The CDR3 spans 11 residues. Germline V CDR1 and CDR2: MDHEN, SYDVKM. Trimming cost V 3 bases and J 15 bases, with 12 bases left between them.

V and J are TRBV12-3 or TRBV12-4 and TRBJ1-6, with 8 bases that match TRBD1. With 3 bases clipped from V and 8 bases from J, the junction kept 3 bases outside the gene matches. This CDR3 comprises 14 residues. The DNA of the CDR3 is TGTGCCAGCAGTTTCAGGGGGCTGGATTCACCCCTCCACTTT. Protein product: CASSFRGLDSPLHF.

Comments on this clonotype: This may arise from a read error, as a much more abundant clone is one base away. The chain links TRBV7-8 to TRBJ2-7, with 7 bases identical to TRBD2. Trimming took 3 bases from V and 4 from J; bases not matched to a gene: 6. CDR3 length equals 14 residues. The germline V gene has CDR1 SGHVS and CDR2 FQNEAQ. For the CDR3, the DNA is TGTGCCAGCAGCTTTCGGGCTAGCGGATACGAGCAGTACTTC. It is translated as CASSFRASGYEQYF.

This rearrangement joins TRBV7-2 to TRBJ2-7, with 10 bases lining up with TRBD2. J gave up 6 bases and V 1 base, and 6 bases lay outside the gene matches. Germline V gives CDR1 SGHTA, CDR2 FQGNSA. The CDR3 contains 15 residues. As DNA, the CDR3 is TGTGCCAGCAGCTTAGGGCGGGAGCGGGGGGGCGAGCAGTACTTC. This encodes CASSLGRERGGEQYF.

This sequence joins TRBV11-2 and TRBJ2-1; the match to TRBD2 covers 10 bases. V dropped 5 bases and J dropped 6; count of bases not matched to a gene: 16. This CDR3 region has 18 residues. Germline assignment: CDR1 SGHAT and CDR2 FQNNGV. CDR3 in amino acids: CASSHQTLAGVGFNEQFF. The CDR3 coding sequence is TGTGCCAGCAGCCACCAGACCCTAGCGGGAGTAGGTTTCAATGAGCAGTTCTTC. The full variable domain, in which reference TRBV11-2 and TRBJ2-1 provide the parts outside the CDR3, is EAGVAQSPRYKIIEKRQSVAFWCNPISGHATLYWYQQILGQGPKLLIQFQNNGVVDDSQLPKDRFSAERLKGVDSTLKIQPAKLEDSAVYLCASSHQTLAGVGFNEQFFGPGTRLTVL.

This clonotype has at least ten counts. V usage is TRBV28 and J usage is TRBJ1-1, with unresolved D. V was trimmed by 6 bases and J by 3 bases, leaving 17 bases between them. Germline V gives CDR1 MDHEN, CDR2 SYDVKM. The CDR3 runs 15 residues. The CDR3 coding sequence is TGTGCCAGCAGGGTTTGGGGTTCTGGGGACACTGAAGCTTTCTTT. This codes for CASRVWGSGDTEAFF.

This clonotype was recorded a few times. The chain recombines TRBV4-1 with TRBJ2-7, with TRBD1 matching 9 bases. From germline, CDR1 is MGHRA and CDR2 YSYEKL. The CDR3 has 14 residues. V lost 4 bases and J lost 3; bases outside the gene matches: 4. The CDR3 DNA reads TGCGCCAGCAGCCCTTACAGGGGGCTCTACGAGCAGTACTTC. It translates to CASSPYRGLYEQYF.